Following are 25 T cell receptor beta chains from one sample sequenced in a study of monozygotic twins with inflammatory bowel disease. TCRdb reprocessed the 5' RACE reads, keeping one entry per CDR3 protein, no DNA. This table lists about 210,000 distinct CDR3 sequences. The specimen was blood. These receptors originate from a human donor with ulcerative colitis or Crohn's disease, or a healthy co-twin of an affected twin (not recorded which).

The chain has TRBV20-1 and TRBJ1-2; the TCRdb D gene call, TRBD1, has no DNA to confirm it. The V gene's germline CDR1 is DFQATT and CDR2 SNEGSKA (reference sequence). The CDR3 is made up of 14 amino acids. The CDR3 spells CSAREQEYDYGYTF.

The chain joins TRBV5-5 to TRBJ2-1; with no DNA, the TCRdb D assignment of TRBD1 cannot be verified. There are 18 residues in the CDR3. Germline assignment: CDR1 SGHKS and CDR2 YYEKEE (reference sequence). CDR3 residues: CASSLSRLRQAGNNEQFF. Full variable domain (rest looked up from reference TRBV5-5 and TRBJ2-1): DAGVTQSPTHLIKTRGQQVTLRCSPISGHKSVSWYQQVLGQGPQFIFQYYEKEERGRGNFPDRFSARQFPNYSSELNVNALLLGDSALYLCASSLSRLRQAGNNEQFFGPGTRLTVL.

J is TRBJ2-3 and V is TRBV2; absent DNA, TCRdb's TRBD1 call cannot be checked. This CDR3 is built from 15 residues. The germline V gene encodes CDR1 SNHLY and CDR2 FYNNEI. The CDR3 is CASSDRGLGTDTQYF.

This rearrangement joins TRBV11-2 to TRBJ2-7; lacking DNA, the TRBD1 call made by TCRdb goes unchecked. Germline V gives CDR1 SGHAT, CDR2 FQNNGV. CDR3 length: 12 residues. The CDR3: CASSLAGVEQYF.

The chain has TRBV6-1 and TRBJ1-2; TCRdb proposes TRBD1, but this gene call is untestable without DNA. The CDR3 length is 15 residues. Germline loops: CDR1 MNHNS, CDR2 SASEGT. The CDR3 sequence: CASGGDRGVDYGYTF.

This chain connects TRBV19 to TRBJ2-5. Germline V gives CDR1 LNHDA, CDR2 SQIVND (reference sequence). The CDR3 is 13 residues long. Here the CDR3 reads CASSVSLQETQYF. The variable domain in full, completed from reference TRBV19 and TRBJ2-5, reads DGGITQSPKYLFRKEGQNVTLSCEQNLNHDAMYWYRQDPGQGLRLIYYSQIVNDFQKGDIAEGYSVSREKKESFPLTVTSAQKNPTAFYLCASSVSLQETQYFGPGTRLLVL.

This chain joins TRBV15 and TRBJ1-2; the TCRdb call, TRBD1, lacks DNA for checking. CDR1 LNHNV and CDR2 YYDKDF come from the germline V gene (reference sequence). This CDR3 is 13 amino acids long. The CDR3 loop reads CATSSRVNYGYTF.

V gene TRBV7-2 combines with J gene TRBJ1-6. The CDR3 contains 12 residues. CDR1 and CDR2 from the germline V gene are SGHTA and FQGNSA. The CDR3 sequence: CASSLGRPPLHF.

The CDR3 sequence: CASSLGDRATDTQYF. This chain connects TRBV5-1 to TRBJ2-3; TCRdb reports TRBD1, a call that lacks DNA to check it against. The CDR3 spans 15 residues. CDR1 and CDR2 (germline): SGHRS, YFSETQ.

This chain connects TRBV12-3 or TRBV12-4 to TRBJ1-1; absent DNA, TCRdb's TRBD1 call cannot be checked. CDR3 length: 13 amino acids. This CDR3 is CASSQQGGTEAFF.

The V and J genes are TRBV27 and TRBJ2-7; TCRdb reports TRBD1, a call that lacks DNA to check it against. Germline V CDR1 and CDR2: MNHEY, SMNVEV (reference sequence). CDR3 length: 13 amino acids. The CDR3 sequence is CASSWDRGYEQYF.

The genes are TRBV5-1 and TRBJ1-5; there is no DNA to check the TCRdb D call of TRBD1. CDR1 SGHRS and CDR2 YFSETQ come from the germline V gene. The CDR3 is 14 amino acids. The CDR3 protein is CASSLAGGNQPQHF. Combining the CDR3 with reference TRBV5-1 and TRBJ1-5 gives the whole variable domain KAGVTQTPRYLIKTRGQQVTLSCSPISGHRSVSWYQQTPGQGLQFLFEYFSETQRNKGNFPGRFSGRQFSNSRSEMNVSTLELGDSALYLCASSLAGGNQPQHFGDGTRLSIL.

The chain couples TRBV5-6 to TRBJ2-1. The germline V gene has CDR1 SGHDT and CDR2 YYEEEE. The CDR3 contains 15 residues. CDR3 in amino acids: CASSFVGWSGNEQFF. Full variable domain (remainder filled in from reference TRBV5-6 and TRBJ2-1): DAGVTQSPTHLIKTRGQQVTLRCSPKSGHDTVSWYQQALGQGPQFIFQYYEEEERQRGNFPDRFSGHQFPNYSSELNVNALLLGDSALYLCASSFVGWSGNEQFFGPGTRLTVL.

J is TRBJ2-7 and V is TRBV27; TCRdb's D call, TRBD2, is unchecked because there is no DNA. This CDR3 has 15 amino acids. CDR1 MNHEY and CDR2 SMNVEV come from the germline V gene (reference sequence). The CDR3 sequence is CASSLTGPSSYEQYF.

The chain joins TRBV19 to TRBJ2-1; TCRdb picks TRBD2, but there is no DNA to check that call. The germline V gene encodes CDR1 LNHDA and CDR2 SQIVND (reference sequence). The CDR3 runs to 14 residues. The CDR3 here is CASSLAGAHNEQFF.

This chain uses TRBV6-1 with TRBJ1-4; with no DNA, the TCRdb D assignment of TRBD1 cannot be verified. The CDR3 totals 15 residues. Germline CDR1 is MNHNS and CDR2 is SASEGT. CDR3 protein: CASTPYRGLYEKLFF.

The CDR3 sequence is CASSSTLIGDRYEQYF. The rearrangement joins TRBV5-1 to TRBJ2-7. Germline V gene lookup returns CDR1 SGHRS and CDR2 YFSETQ. This CDR3 is 16 amino acids long.

The rearrangement uses TRBV20-1 and TRBJ1-1; there is no DNA to check the TCRdb D call of TRBD1. Looked up from germline, CDR1 is DFQATT and CDR2 is SNEGSKA (reference sequence). CDR3 length: 15 residues. The CDR3 protein is CSARDLSGGDTEAFF.

The rearrangement links TRBV4-1 to TRBJ1-2. The CDR3 is 14 amino acids. Germline V lookup: CDR1 MGHRA, CDR2 YSYEKL. The CDR3 sequence: CASSLVGIPYGYTF.

The genes are TRBV7-8 and TRBJ2-7; TCRdb designates TRBD1, a call that cannot be tested without DNA. This CDR3 contains 13 residues. Germline V gene data show CDR1 as SGHVS and CDR2 as FQNEAQ. The CDR3 spells CASSFSGRLEQYF.

CDR3 sequence: CASSIGSGWGEPQHF. The V and J genes are TRBV19 and TRBJ1-5. Germline V gene sequence: CDR1 LNHDA, CDR2 SQIVND (reference sequence). CDR3 length equals 15 residues.

The chain employs TRBV7-9 and TRBJ2-2; the D gene TCRdb calls, TRBD1, cannot be checked with no DNA. Germline V gene lookup returns CDR1 SEHNR and CDR2 FQNEAQ (reference sequence). The CDR3 sequence is 15 residues long. CDR3: CASSSKTGLTGELFF.

V is TRBV2 and J is TRBJ2-7; TCRdb's D call of TRBD1 is untestable without DNA. This CDR3 has 14 residues. Germline CDR1 SNHLY, CDR2 FYNNEI. The CDR3 sequence: CASSDRGIRYEQYF.

The V and J genes are TRBV20-1 and TRBJ1-2; the TRBD1 assignment by TCRdb is unverifiable without DNA. Germline V gene sequence: CDR1 DFQATT, CDR2 SNEGSKA (reference sequence). This CDR3 region has 13 residues. Here the CDR3 reads CSARQGLDYGYTF.

V is TRBV27 and J is TRBJ1-2; the D call of TRBD1 rests on TCRdb alone, since no DNA is present to check it. In germline, CDR1 is MNHEY, CDR2 SMNVEV (reference sequence). This CDR3 has 17 amino acids. The CDR3 loop reads CASSFNRWGEQNYGYTF.